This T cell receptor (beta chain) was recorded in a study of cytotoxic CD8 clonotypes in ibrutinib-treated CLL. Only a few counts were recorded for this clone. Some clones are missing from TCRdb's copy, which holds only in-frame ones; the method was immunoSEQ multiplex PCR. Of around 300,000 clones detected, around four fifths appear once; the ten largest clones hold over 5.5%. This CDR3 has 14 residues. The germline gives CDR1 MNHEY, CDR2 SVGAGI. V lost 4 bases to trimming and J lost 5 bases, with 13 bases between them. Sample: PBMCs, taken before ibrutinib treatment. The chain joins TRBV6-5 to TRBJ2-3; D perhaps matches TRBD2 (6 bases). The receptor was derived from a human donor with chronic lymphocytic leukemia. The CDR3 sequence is CASSLGGPGDTQYF. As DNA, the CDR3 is TGTGCCAGCAGTTTAGGAGGGCCAGGAGATACGCAGTATTTT.